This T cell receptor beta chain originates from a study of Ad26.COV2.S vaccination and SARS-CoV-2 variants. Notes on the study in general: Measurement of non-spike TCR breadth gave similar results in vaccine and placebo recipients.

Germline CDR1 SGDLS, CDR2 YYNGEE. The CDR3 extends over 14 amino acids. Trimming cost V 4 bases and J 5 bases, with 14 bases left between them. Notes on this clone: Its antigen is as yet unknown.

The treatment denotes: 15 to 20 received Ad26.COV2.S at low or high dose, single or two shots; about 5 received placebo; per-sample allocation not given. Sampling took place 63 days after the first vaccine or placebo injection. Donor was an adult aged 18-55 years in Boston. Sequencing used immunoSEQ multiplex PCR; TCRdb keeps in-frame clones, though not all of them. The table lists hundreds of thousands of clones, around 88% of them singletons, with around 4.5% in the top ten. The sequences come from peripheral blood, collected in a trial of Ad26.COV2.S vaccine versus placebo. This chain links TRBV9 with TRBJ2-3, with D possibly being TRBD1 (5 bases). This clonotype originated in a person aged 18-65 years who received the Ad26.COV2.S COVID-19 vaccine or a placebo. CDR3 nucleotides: TGTGCCAGCAGCCAAGGGGATTCCGGAGATACGCAGTATTTT. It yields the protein CASSQGDSGDTQYF.